This entry lists 26 T cell receptor beta chains sequenced from one sample in a study of neurological immune-mediated disorders. TCRdb processed the 5' RACE reads anew with MiXCR; each CDR3 protein has one entry. The data show around 20,000 distinct CDR3 sequences, 27% seen once. The sequencing sample was made of PBMCs. Receptors originate from a man in his fifties or sixties with HTLV-1-associated myelopathy (HAM/TSP).

This clonotype came up a few times. The chain carries TRBV7-6 and TRBJ1-1; maybe TRBD1 (5 bases). This CDR3 comprises 17 residues. Germline V lookup: CDR1 SGHVS, CDR2 FNYEAQ. With 7 bases removed from V and 3 bases from J, the gap between germline ends came to 24 bases. The CDR3 DNA follows: TGTGCCAGCACCAAAACATTCGGGGGGGGTTTCGACACTGAAGCTTTCTTT. It specifies CASTKTFGGGFDTEAFF.

By sample share, this clonotype is medium-sized. This chain joins TRBV5-5 and TRBJ2-7, with D tentatively TRBD1 (6 bases). The length of the CDR3 is 13 residues. The V and J ends lost 1 base and 3 bases respectively, with 8 bases between them. Looked up from germline, CDR1 is SGHKS and CDR2 is YYEKEE (reference sequence). The CDR3 coding sequence is TGTGCCAGCAGCTTGAAGGGGGTCTACGAGCAGTACTTC. Its translation: CASSLKGVYEQYF.

In DNA form, the CDR3 reads TGTGCCAGGGGTATCGGGAGGGCCGACGAGCAGTACTTC. Translating it yields CARGIGRADEQYF. The chain couples TRBV3-1 to TRBJ2-7, with 8 bases identical to TRBD2. Trimming at V came to 9 bases and at J to 5 bases, leaving 9 bases not matched to a gene. Germline V CDR1 and CDR2: LGHDT, YNNKEL (reference sequence). This CDR3 is 13 amino acids long.

The rearrangement uses TRBV11-2 and TRBJ2-1; the D is unclear. V was shortened by 2 bases and J by 8 bases, with 10 bases between the two germline ends. This CDR3 is built from 13 residues. CDR1 is SGHAT, CDR2 FQNNGV, per germline. CDR3 sequence: CASSLQPSDEQFF. The CDR3 region has the DNA TGTGCCAGCAGCTTACAACCCAGCGATGAGCAGTTCTTC.

The genes are TRBV5-5 and TRBJ2-5; D is possibly TRBD2 (6 bases). The CDR3 totals 15 residues. V lost 0 bases to trimming and J lost 4 bases, with 13 bases between them. The germline V gene has CDR1 SGHKS and CDR2 YYEKEE (reference sequence). CDR3 coding DNA: TGTGCCAGCAGCTTGGATCGGATGGGGGGAGAGACCCAGTACTTC. As protein: CASSLDRMGGETQYF.

This clonotype was seen just once. The chain is built from TRBV7-2 and TRBJ2-7; possibly TRBD1 for D (5 bases). This CDR3 region has 13 residues. V lost 3 bases and J lost 3, with 9 bases in between. The germline V gene has CDR1 SGHTA and CDR2 FQGNSA. The CDR3 sequence: CASSFGHNYEQYF. The DNA of the CDR3 is TGTGCCAGCAGCTTTGGACATAACTACGAGCAGTACTTC.

There are many counts of this clonotype. This rearrangement joins TRBV6-2 or TRBV6-3 to TRBJ2-1, with 8 bases aligning to TRBD1. The CDR3 sequence is 14 residues long. With V trimmed by 5 bases and J by 6 bases, 6 bases remained unmatched. Germline CDR1 and CDR2: MNHEY and SVGEGT. The CDR3 bases are TGTGCCAGCAGTCCATGGACAGGGTCCAATGAGCAGTTCTTC. It translates to CASSPWTGSNEQFF.

The chain joins TRBV20-1 to TRBJ2-7, with 8 bases aligning to TRBD1. With V trimmed by 6 bases and J by 5 bases, 9 bases remained unmatched. Germline V lookup: CDR1 DFQATT, CDR2 SNEGSKA (reference sequence). The CDR3 runs 13 residues. The CDR3 region is CSANQGARDEQYF. CDR3 DNA sequence: TGCAGTGCAAATCAGGGGGCGCGGGACGAGCAGTACTTC.

This clonotype was observed a few times. This sequence joins TRBV4-2 and TRBJ2-1; 8 nucleotides align to TRBD2. V lost 1 base and J lost 10; bases outside the gene matches: 12. The CDR3 consists of 16 residues. Germline V CDR1 and CDR2: LGHNA, YNFKEQ. The CDR3 loop reads CASSQGEGAGDREQFF. As DNA, the CDR3 is TGTGCCAGCAGCCAAGGAGAAGGAGCGGGAGACCGGGAGCAGTTCTTC.

Only a few counts were recorded for this clonotype. The chain couples TRBV12-2 to TRBJ1-1. TRBV12-2 constitutes a pseudogene. This CDR3 contains 10 residues. The CDR3 is CANPGAEAFF. CDR3 sequence (DNA): TGTGCAAACCCAGGCGCTGAAGCTTTCTTT.

V and J are TRBV29-1 and TRBJ2-3; 7 nucleotides line up with TRBD1. The junction had 3 bases not matched to a gene; V was cut back by 5 bases and J by 1 base. Germline lookup yields CDR1 SQVTM and CDR2 ANQGSEA. The CDR3 covers 13 residues. The CDR3 protein is CSVRTGGTDTQYF. The CDR3 region has the DNA TGCAGCGTTCGCACAGGGGGCACAGATACGCAGTATTTT.

The genes are TRBV18 and TRBJ2-1, with D possibly TRBD2 on 5 matching bases. Germline V CDR1 and CDR2: KGHSH, LQKENI. Trimming pared 3 bases from V and 8 bases from J, leaving 8 bases between. CDR3 length: 12 amino acids. CDR3 amino acids: CASSPEGYEQFF. The CDR3, as DNA: TGTGCCAGCTCACCTGAGGGCTATGAGCAGTTCTTC.

The J gene is TRBJ2-7, the V gene TRBV2; maybe TRBD2 (5 bases). The length of the CDR3 is 13 residues. Germline assignment: CDR1 SNHLY and CDR2 FYNNEI. The V end was cut by 2 bases, the J end by 5 bases, with 10 bases between. The CDR3 region is CASSEMTRDEQYF. The CDR3 DNA sequence: TGTGCCAGCAGTGAAATGACGAGGGACGAGCAGTACTTC.

This clonotype is medium-sized in the sample. J is TRBJ2-7 and V is TRBV20-1, with a weak D call TRBD1 (5 bases). The CDR3 spans 13 residues. The V gene's germline CDR1 is DFQATT and CDR2 SNEGSKA (reference sequence). V gave up 0 bases and J gave up 2 bases, with 8 bases separating them. The CDR3 reads CSARETVTYEQYF. The CDR3, as DNA: TGCAGTGCTAGAGAGACAGTCACCTACGAGCAGTACTTC.

The chain has TRBV3-1 and TRBJ2-1; D is ambiguous. The V gene lost 3 bases and the J gene lost 11 bases, with 11 bases spanning the gap. Germline V gene sequence: CDR1 LGHDT, CDR2 YNNKEL (reference sequence). The CDR3 spans 12 residues. The CDR3: CASSQETNQQFF. The CDR3, as DNA: TGTGCCAGCAGCCAGGAAACAAATCAGCAGTTCTTC.

Only a few counts were recorded for this clonotype. The gene calls are TRBV5-7 and TRBJ2-1; either TRBD1 or TRBD2 may fit D (5 bases each). TRBV5-7 qualifies as an ORF whose function is uncertain. The V end was cut by 6 bases, the J end by 0 bases, with 25 bases between. This CDR3 is built from 19 residues. The CDR3 DNA sequence: TGTGCCAGCACCTCAGTGAACCCTAGGGACGAAAGCTCCTACAATGAGCAGTTCTTC. Protein product: CASTSVNPRDESSYNEQFF.

The rearrangement uses TRBV3-1 and TRBJ2-2; D perhaps matches TRBD1 (6 bases). Per germline, CDR1 LGHDT and CDR2 YNNKEL (reference sequence). V was pared by 8 bases and J by 7 bases, with 14 bases between. This CDR3 has 13 amino acids. The CDR3 spells CASQQGDNGELFF. In DNA form, the CDR3 reads TGTGCCAGCCAACAGGGTGACAACGGGGAGCTGTTTTTT.

This clonotype was picked up many times. J is TRBJ2-1 and V is TRBV6-6; 7 bases are shared with TRBD2. This CDR3 comprises 15 residues. Germline V gene sequence: CDR1 MNHNY, CDR2 SVGAGI (reference sequence). V was pared by 6 bases and J by 8 bases, with 13 bases of the junction left unmatched. DNA of the CDR3: TGTGCCAGCAGACGGGGAGGGCCTAGCGGCGATGAGCAGTTCTTC. Translating it yields CASRRGGPSGDEQFF.

This clonotype was recorded a few times. The chain joins TRBV12-5 to TRBJ2-7; no clear D gene. The germline V gene encodes CDR1 LGHNT and CDR2 FRNRAP. The CDR3 consists of 11 residues. The ends were cut back, 7 bases at V and 6 bases at J, with 10 bases in the middle. This CDR3 is CASARTAEQYF. The DNA for the CDR3 is TGTGCTAGTGCCCGAACCGCCGAGCAGTACTTC.

V and J are TRBV5-1 and TRBJ2-1; 10 bases are a match to TRBD1. V shed 2 bases, J shed 10 bases, and the junction held 9 bases outside the gene matches. The germline V gene encodes CDR1 SGHRS and CDR2 YFSETQ. The CDR3 extends over 15 amino acids. The CDR3 protein is CASSFTQGQGSEQFF. CDR3 coding DNA: TGCGCCAGCAGCTTTACACAGGGACAGGGGTCGGAGCAGTTCTTC.

The chain couples TRBV6-5 to TRBJ2-2; no clear D gene. Germline V gives CDR1 MNHEY, CDR2 SVGAGI. V lost 6 bases, J lost 1 base, and 6 bases lay in between. The CDR3 is 13 amino acids. In DNA, the CDR3 is TGTGCCAGCAGAGGTATGAACACCGGGGAGCTGTTTTTT. It codes for CASRGMNTGELFF.

V gene TRBV27 combines with J gene TRBJ1-2; no clear D. The CDR3 runs 13 residues. CDR1 and CDR2 from the germline V gene are MNHEY and SMNVEV (reference sequence). V was clipped by 2 bases and J by 8 bases, with 12 bases between them. CDR3 DNA sequence: TGTGCCAGCAGTTTAGACCACGGGCAGGGCTACACCTTC. This sequence encodes CASSLDHGQGYTF.

This chain uses TRBV20-1 with TRBJ2-3; 7 bases map to TRBD2. In germline, CDR1 is DFQATT, CDR2 SNEGSKA (reference sequence). The CDR3 has 14 amino acids. The J segment lost 4 bases and the V segment lost 3 bases, leaving 7 bases of the junction unmatched. The CDR3 protein is CSASRVAGPDTQYF. The CDR3 DNA reads TGCAGTGCTAGTAGGGTAGCGGGTCCAGATACGCAGTATTTT.

This clonotype was seen more than once but under ten times. The CDR3 coding sequence is TGTGCCAGCAGCTTAGCAAGTGCTACTTACAATGAGCAGTTCTTC. Translating gives CASSLASATYNEQFF. The rearrangement joins TRBV7-2 to TRBJ2-1; D is undetermined. The CDR3 has 15 residues. V was trimmed by 0 bases and J by 4 bases, leaving 10 bases between them. The germline CDR1 and CDR2 sequences are SGHTA and FQGNSA.

The chain carries TRBV20-1 and TRBJ1-6; D call uncertain. Between the trimmed V and J ends, which lost 3 bases and 0 bases, there was a span of 18 bases. The CDR3 is 18 residues long. The V gene's germline CDR1 is DFQATT and CDR2 SNEGSKA (reference sequence). The CDR3 loop reads CSASGHNLDGSYNSPLHF. The CDR3 DNA reads as TGCAGTGCTAGCGGGCATAACCTAGACGGCTCCTATAATTCACCCCTCCACTTT.

This clonotype was detected ten times or more. The chain carries TRBV7-2 and TRBJ1-6; a weak D match, TRBD1 (5 bases). Germline CDR1 is SGHTA and CDR2 is FQGNSA. CDR3 length: 15 residues. V dropped 5 bases and J dropped 7 bases, with 15 bases sitting between them. Here the CDR3 reads CASSLRGPRNSPLHF. Here the CDR3 DNA reads TGTGCCAGCAGCCTGCGGGGACCTAGGAATTCACCCCTCCACTTT.